The present T cell receptor beta chain was sequenced within a study of T cell repertoires in cytomegalovirus infection (dated by TCRdb to 2018 to 2020). Some background on the complete study: Recently identified HLA-C-restricted CMV epitopes, whose presentation resists viral immunomodulation, were targeted by peptide stimulations together with well-studied HLA-B-restricted epitopes. Because public TCR beta signatures pointed to carriage of CMV infection together with the matching HLA type, the HLA type of each donor mattered for the analysis. General study outcomes and caveats: In both this cohort and an independent roughly 350-donor cohort, the cumulative frequency of public TCR beta family members distinguished carriers of CMV infection plus the relevant HLA type. The ex vivo response was dominated by HLA-C-restricted CMV-specific TCR beta clonotypes, which also provided the single most frequent clonotype in two of eight donors.

Sequenced using an Illumina HiSeq 1500. The public reads were run again by TCRdb, first through fastp at Q25 and then through MiXCR, and only productive beta chains were kept. CDR3 protein duplicates are merged, each entry listing the most common genes and DNA. The sample has about 890,000 distinct CDR3 sequences on record, about a third of them singletons. Of the sample, around an eighth is held by the ten largest clones. Taken with the paper, the label for treatment or condition translates to: in vitro stimulation with specific CMV peptide epitopes to enrich CMV-specific T cells. The V end gives up 4 bases and the J end 5 bases, leaving 15 bases in the junction not matched to a gene. Its CDR3 holds 17 amino acids, cysteine through phenylalanine. CDR3 DNA only is kept here, 51 bases in frame from base 1. Looking up the germline V gene (reference sequence) yields CDR1 SGHKS and CDR2 YYEKEE. As concerns this clonotype: The antigen it recognizes is unknown. One base away there is no much larger clone; base qualities are not given.

The chain couples TRBV5-5 to TRBJ2-3; 8 bases in the middle match TRBD2. Here the sequenced sample was cultured CD8+ T cells from PBMCs, taken from culture after CMV antigen stimulation. This TCR came from a human donor in good health (CMV status not recorded). Some clones in this sample may be carry-over from other donors' samples. The nucleotides read TGTGCCAGCAGCCCCTGGCCTCCGGGGGGGCCGGGAGATACGCAGTATTTT. Its protein reads: CASSPWPPGGPGDTQYF.